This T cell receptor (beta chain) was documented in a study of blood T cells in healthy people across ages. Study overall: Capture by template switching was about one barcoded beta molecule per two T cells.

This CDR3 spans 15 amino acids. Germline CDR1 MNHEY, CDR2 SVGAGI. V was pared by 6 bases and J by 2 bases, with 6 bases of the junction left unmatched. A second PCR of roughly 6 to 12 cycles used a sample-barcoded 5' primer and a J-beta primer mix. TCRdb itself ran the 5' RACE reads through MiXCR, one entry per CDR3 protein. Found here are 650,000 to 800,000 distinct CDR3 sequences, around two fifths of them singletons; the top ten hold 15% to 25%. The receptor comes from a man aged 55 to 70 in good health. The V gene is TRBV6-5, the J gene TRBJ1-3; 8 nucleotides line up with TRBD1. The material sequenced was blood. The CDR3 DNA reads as TGTGCCAGCAGCACACCGGACAGGGCTGGAAACACCATATATTTT. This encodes CASSTPDRAGNTIYF.